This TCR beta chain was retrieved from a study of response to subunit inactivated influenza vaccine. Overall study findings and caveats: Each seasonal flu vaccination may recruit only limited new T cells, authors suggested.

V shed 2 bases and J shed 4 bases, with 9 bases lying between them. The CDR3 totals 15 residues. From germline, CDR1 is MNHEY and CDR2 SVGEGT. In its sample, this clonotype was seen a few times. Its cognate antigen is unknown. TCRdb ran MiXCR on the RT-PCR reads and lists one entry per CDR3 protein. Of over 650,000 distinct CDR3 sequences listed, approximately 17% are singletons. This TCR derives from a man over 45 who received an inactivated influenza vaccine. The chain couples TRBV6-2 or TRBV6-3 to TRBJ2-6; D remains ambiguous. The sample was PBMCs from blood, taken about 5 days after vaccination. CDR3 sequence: CASSYGSIGANVLTF. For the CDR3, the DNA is TGTGCCAGCAGTTACGGTAGTATCGGGGCCAACGTCCTGACTTTC.